This TCR beta chain was recorded in a study of blood T cell repertoires in COVID-19. The assay was immunoSEQ multiplex PCR, and TCRdb's table has in-frame clones only and misses some. This repertoire shows 200,000 to 250,000 clones, roughly four fifths found once; its top ten account for about 8.3%. The source of this sequence is a woman older than 75 with COVID-19, enrolled during active disease. Material for sequencing was peripheral blood.

The DNA of the CDR3 is TGTGCCAGTTCAGACAGTAACGGCTCTGGAAACACCATATATTTT. Protein product: CASSDSNGSGNTIYF. J is TRBJ1-3 and V is TRBV19, with D possibly TRBD1 on 5 matching bases. Trimming stripped 8 bases from V and 0 bases from J, with 14 bases between. Germline-derived CDR1 and CDR2 are LNHDA and SQIVND (reference sequence). This CDR3 comprises 15 residues.